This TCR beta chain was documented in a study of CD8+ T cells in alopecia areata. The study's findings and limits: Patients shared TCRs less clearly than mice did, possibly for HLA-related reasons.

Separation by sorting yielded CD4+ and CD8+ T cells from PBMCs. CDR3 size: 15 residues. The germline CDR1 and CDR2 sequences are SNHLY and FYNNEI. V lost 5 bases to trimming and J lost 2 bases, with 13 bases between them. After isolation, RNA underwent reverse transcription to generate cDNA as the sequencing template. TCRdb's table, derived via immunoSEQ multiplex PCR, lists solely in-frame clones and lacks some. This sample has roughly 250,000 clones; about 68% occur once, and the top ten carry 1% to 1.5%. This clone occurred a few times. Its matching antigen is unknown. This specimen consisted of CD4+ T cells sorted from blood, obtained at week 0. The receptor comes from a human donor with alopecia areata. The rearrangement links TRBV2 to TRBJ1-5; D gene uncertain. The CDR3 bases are TGTGCCAGCAGTCGACGCCTTGGAGGCAATCAGCCCCAGCATTTT. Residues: CASSRRLGGNQPQHF.